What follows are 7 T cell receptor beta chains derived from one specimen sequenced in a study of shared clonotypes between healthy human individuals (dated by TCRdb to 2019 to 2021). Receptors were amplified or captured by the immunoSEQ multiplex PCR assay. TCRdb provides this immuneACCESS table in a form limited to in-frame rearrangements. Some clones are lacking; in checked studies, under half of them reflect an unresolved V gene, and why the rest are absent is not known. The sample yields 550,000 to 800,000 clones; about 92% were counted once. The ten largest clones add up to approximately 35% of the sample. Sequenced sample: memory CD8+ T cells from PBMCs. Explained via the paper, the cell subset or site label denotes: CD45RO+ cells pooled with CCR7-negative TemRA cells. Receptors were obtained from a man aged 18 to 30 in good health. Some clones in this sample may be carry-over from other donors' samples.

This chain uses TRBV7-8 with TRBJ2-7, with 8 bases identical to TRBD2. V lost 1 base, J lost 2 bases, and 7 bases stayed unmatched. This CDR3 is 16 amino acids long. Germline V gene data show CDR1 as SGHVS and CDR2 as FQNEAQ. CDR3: CASSLVWLAGTYEQYF. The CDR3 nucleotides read TGTGCCAGCAGCTTAGTGTGGCTAGCGGGTACCTACGAGCAGTACTTC.

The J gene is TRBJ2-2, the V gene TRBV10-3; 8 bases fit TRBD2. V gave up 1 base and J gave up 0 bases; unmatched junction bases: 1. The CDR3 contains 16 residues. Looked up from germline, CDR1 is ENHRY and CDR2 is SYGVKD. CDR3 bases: TGTGCCATCAGTGAGTTAGCGGGGACGAACACCGGGGAGCTGTTTTTT. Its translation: CAISELAGTNTGELFF.

The CDR3 nucleotides read TGTGCCAGCAGTCCCCACTCGGGACAGGGCTCCTACGAGCAGTACTTC. This encodes CASSPHSGQGSYEQYF. The rearrangement links TRBV14 to TRBJ2-7, with TRBD1 matching over 9 bases. CDR1 SGHDN and CDR2 FVKESK come from the germline V gene. Trimming removed 6 bases from V and 0 bases from J; junction bases left unmatched: 9. The CDR3 is 16 amino acids.

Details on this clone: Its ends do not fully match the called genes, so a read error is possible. CDR3 sequence (DNA): TGCGCCAGCAGCCAAGGTCGACTAGCGGGAGACGAGCAGTACTTC. It codes for CASSQGRLAGDEQYF. This sequence joins TRBV13 and TRBJ2-7; TRBD2 matches 12 bases. From germline, CDR1 is PRHDT and CDR2 FYEKMQ (reference sequence). The length of the CDR3 is 15 residues.

CDR3 residues: CASSFERLNYEQYF. The CDR3 DNA is TGTGCCAGCAGTTTCGAGCGGCTCAACTACGAGCAGTACTTC. The chain links TRBV28 to TRBJ2-7; the D gene is possibly TRBD2 (5 bases). Germline values: CDR1 MDHEN, CDR2 SYDVKM. V gave up 3 bases and J gave up 3 bases, with 12 bases separating them. There are 14 residues in the CDR3.

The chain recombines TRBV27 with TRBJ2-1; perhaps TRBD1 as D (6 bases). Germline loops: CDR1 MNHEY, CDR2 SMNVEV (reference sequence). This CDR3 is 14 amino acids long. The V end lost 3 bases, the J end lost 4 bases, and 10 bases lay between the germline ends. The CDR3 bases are TGTGCCAGCAGTTTGGACAGTCCGTACAATGAGCAGTTCTTC. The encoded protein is CASSLDSPYNEQFF.

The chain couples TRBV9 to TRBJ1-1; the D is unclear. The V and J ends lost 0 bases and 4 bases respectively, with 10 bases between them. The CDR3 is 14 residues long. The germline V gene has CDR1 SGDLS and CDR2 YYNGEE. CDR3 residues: CASSVARVGTEAFF. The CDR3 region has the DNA TGTGCCAGCAGCGTAGCCCGGGTTGGCACTGAAGCTTTCTTT.